This T cell receptor (beta chain) was profiled in a study of T cell responses to AZD1222 COVID-19 vaccine. The V end was cut by 4 bases, the J end by 6 bases, with 14 bases between. Germline V lookup: CDR1 GTSNPN, CDR2 SVGIG (reference sequence). The CDR3 is made up of 13 amino acids. Clones were read by immunoSEQ multiplex PCR, and TCRdb kept only the in-frame ones, dropping some. Among approximately 150,000 clones, 75% to 90% were seen once, and the ten largest hold about 1.5%. This chain joins TRBV30 and TRBJ2-3; unclear D gene. The input for sequencing was peripheral blood, taken on day 0 of AZD1222 vaccination. This sequence originates from an adult in good health. CDR3 region: CAWTPQVGDTQYF. CDR3 sequence (DNA): TGTGCCTGGACGCCTCAGGTGGGGGATACGCAGTATTTT.